This T cell receptor beta chain was captured by sequencing in a study of regulatory T cells in long-lasting Graves disease. General observations from the study: Shared public clonotypes totalled some 2,500 in persistent patients, compared with about 990 in new patients.

The germline V gene encodes CDR1 MNHEY and CDR2 SMNVEV (reference sequence). Germline trimming cut 1 base from V and 1 base from J; bases unmatched to any gene: 8. The CDR3 loop spans 19 amino acids. Arm-PCR with iRepertoire HTBI primers amplified the CDR3 regions for these TCR beta libraries. Source study methods: From all samples, identification returned 11 to 15 TRBJ and about 63 TRBV segments. TCRdb re-called the multiplex PCR reads through MiXCR, storing one row per CDR3 protein. The V and J calls were not made by the authors but by TCRdb's processing. Among about 530,000 distinct CDR3 sequences, more than 15% were seen once, and the ten largest hold around a quarter. The sample's time point: newly diagnosed GD, antithyroid drugs for less than 3 months. RNA from PBMCs was the source of the TCR library. This clonotype was seen more than once but under ten times. Its target is unknown. These data were also reused for a study on T cells in Graves' hyperthyroidism and ophthalmopathy.

The J gene is TRBJ1-5, the V gene TRBV27; 12 nucleotides match TRBD1. Specimen: peripheral blood mononuclear cells (PBMCs), collected at new diagnosis, from a patient treated with antithyroid drugs. The clonotype originates from a woman aged 35 to 59 with Graves disease. This chain's CDR3 is CASSLWGTGQGASNQPQHF. CDR3 in DNA: TGTGCCAGCAGTTTATGGGGCACGGGACAGGGGGCGAGCAATCAGCCCCAGCATTTT.